These 24 T cell receptor beta chains were all obtained from the same sample, sequenced in a study of identical twins. TCRdb reprocessed the 5' RACE reads with MiXCR, giving one entry per CDR3 protein. The sample carries approximately 1.8 million distinct CDR3 sequences, about 32% recorded once. The sample was cord blood. Receptor source: a newborn girl in good health.

The rearrangement joins TRBV3-1 to TRBJ1-1; D gene uncertain. The CDR3 has 14 amino acids. The ends were cut back, 2 bases at V and 4 bases at J, with 11 bases in the middle. CDR1 and CDR2 (germline): LGHDT, YNNKEL (reference sequence). The CDR3 loop is CASSQFGSGTEAFF. CDR3 bases: TGTGCCAGCAGCCAATTTGGGTCGGGCACTGAAGCTTTCTTT.

The chain recombines TRBV10-3 with TRBJ1-2; 8 nucleotides match TRBD1. The V gene end was trimmed by 0 bases and the J gene end by 5 bases; junction bases not matched to a gene: 5. Germline CDR1 and CDR2: ENHRY and SYGVKD. The CDR3 covers 15 residues. Written as DNA, the CDR3 is TGTGCCATCAGTGAGTCGTACTGGGACAGGTATGGCTACACCTTC. Its translation: CAISESYWDRYGYTF.

This clonotype was seen only a few times. The chain employs TRBV20-1 and TRBJ2-3; D ambiguous. The CDR3 length is 11 residues. V dropped 6 bases and J dropped 2 bases, with 6 bases sitting between them. From germline, CDR1 is DFQATT and CDR2 SNEGSKA (reference sequence). The CDR3 bases are TGCAGTGCCCTCACCACAGATACGCAGTATTTT. Residues: CSALTTDTQYF.

Of note for this clonotype: One end of the junction fails to match germline, which may point to a read error. The rearrangement uses TRBV7-9 and TRBJ2-5; tentative D call: TRBD2 (6 bases). Near its end, the DNA agrees better with TRBJ2-7, so the J call may be wrong. Germline V gene data show CDR1 as SEHNR and CDR2 as FQNEAQ (reference sequence). The CDR3 length is 14 residues. CDR3 in DNA: TGTGCCAGCAGCTTGGGACTCCCCTCCCACGAGCAGTACTTC. Translated: CASSLGLPSHEQYF.

This clonotype was observed a handful of times. The rearrangement uses TRBV6-1 and TRBJ2-7, with D tentatively TRBD1 (7 bases). Trimming shortened V by 6 bases and J by 1 base, and 16 bases separated the two germline ends. The CDR3 runs 15 residues. Germline V gives CDR1 MNHNS, CDR2 SASEGT. This CDR3 is CASSRRGDRSYEQYF. The CDR3 DNA is TGTGCCAGCAGCCGAAGGGGGGACAGATCCTACGAGCAGTACTTC.

The chain uses TRBV19 and TRBJ1-6; perhaps TRBD1 as D (5 bases). Per the germline V gene, CDR1 is LNHDA and CDR2 is SQIVND (reference sequence). This CDR3 is 12 amino acids long. Trimming shortened V by 4 bases and J by 13 bases, and 11 bases separated the two germline ends. The CDR3 DNA reads as TGTGCCAGTAGTACCGGCAGGGCGCCCCTCCACTTT. Protein sequence: CASSTGRAPLHF.

The chain carries TRBV2 and TRBJ2-5; D might be TRBD2 (5 bases). The J call is uncertain, as TRBJ2-7 better fits the DNA end. Germline V gene lookup returns CDR1 SNHLY and CDR2 FYNNEI. The CDR3 loop spans 13 amino acids. Written as DNA, the CDR3 is TGTGCCAGCAGTGAGTGGACTCGGTACGAGCAGTACTTC. This sequence encodes CASSEWTRYEQYF.

This clonotype was seen repeatedly, ten times or more. The V call is TRBV7-2, the J call TRBJ2-5; 13 positions match TRBD2. The V segment lost 4 bases and the J segment 2 bases; nucleotides outside the gene matches: 1. The CDR3 runs to 15 residues. CDR1 is SGHTA, CDR2 FQGNSA, per germline. The CDR3 DNA reads TGTGCCAGCAGCTGGACTAGCGGGGGACAAGAGACCCAGTACTTC. This sequence encodes CASSWTSGGQETQYF.

This clonotype came up a few times. This chain connects TRBV20-1 to TRBJ2-3, with 11 positions matching TRBD2. The CDR3 extends over 16 amino acids. Per germline, CDR1 DFQATT and CDR2 SNEGSKA (reference sequence). V shed 0 bases and J 8 bases; nucleotides not matched to a gene: 10. The CDR3 protein is CSARDLLAGAPVTQYF. DNA for the CDR3: TGCAGTGCTAGAGATTTACTAGCGGGGGCCCCAGTTACGCAGTATTTT.

This clonotype was recorded a few times. The rearrangement links TRBV29-1 to TRBJ1-3; D is undetermined. The ends were cut back, 2 bases at V and 0 bases at J, with 5 bases in the middle. The CDR3 is made up of 13 amino acids. CDR1 SQVTM and CDR2 ANQGSEA come from the germline V gene. This CDR3 is CSVERISGNTIYF. CDR3 bases: TGCAGCGTTGAAAGGATCTCTGGAAACACCATATATTTT.

The CDR3, as DNA: TGCGCCAGCAGCTCTACCCAATACAGTGGAGATACGCAGTATTTT. Translating gives CASSSTQYSGDTQYF. This chain links TRBV5-1 with TRBJ2-3; D remains unclear. Germline V gene lookup returns CDR1 SGHRS and CDR2 YFSETQ. The CDR3 extends over 15 amino acids. Trimming took 3 bases from V and 5 from J, leaving 16 bases between them.

This clonotype came up many times. The CDR3 DNA reads TGCAGCGATAGCGGGAGGGGGAATGAGCAGTTCTTC. Its translation: CSDSGRGNEQFF. V and J are TRBV29-1 and TRBJ2-1, with 11 bases that match TRBD2. This CDR3 contains 12 residues. Trimming cost V 7 bases and J 7 bases; bases outside gene matches: 3. The V gene's germline CDR1 is SQVTM and CDR2 ANQGSEA.

The sample holds a few counts of this clonotype. One junction end disagrees with the germline gene, perhaps due to a read error. The chain links TRBV28 to TRBJ1-2; D not certain. CDR1 is MDHEN, CDR2 SYDVKM, per germline. This CDR3 region has 15 residues. The CDR3 sequence is CASSQPRRSRYGYTF. For the CDR3, the DNA is TGTGCTAGCAGTCAACCCCGACGGTCACGTTATGGCTACACCTTC.

The rearrangement uses TRBV2 and TRBJ2-1; D uncertain. Trimming shortened V by 7 bases and J by 7 bases, and 8 bases separated the two germline ends. Germline V lookup: CDR1 SNHLY, CDR2 FYNNEI. The CDR3 extends over 11 amino acids. The CDR3: CASTLFNEQFF. The DNA for the CDR3 is TGTGCCAGCACGCTCTTTAATGAGCAGTTCTTC.

CDR3 bases: TGTGCCAGCAGTTTATTCGGATACTCCTACGAGCAGTACTTC. It is translated as CASSLFGYSYEQYF. The chain recombines TRBV27 with TRBJ2-7; D call uncertain. The CDR3 sequence is 14 residues long. V lost 1 base to trimming and J lost 0 bases, with 7 bases between them. CDR1 is MNHEY, CDR2 SMNVEV, per germline (reference sequence).

This clonotype was seen ten or more times. The rearrangement uses TRBV20-1 and TRBJ2-3; 11 nucleotides agree with TRBD2. V lost 4 bases to trimming and J lost 3 bases; unmatched junction nucleotides: 3. Germline values: CDR1 DFQATT, CDR2 SNEGSKA (reference sequence). This CDR3 has 14 amino acids. DNA of the CDR3: TGCAGTGCTATAGCGGGGGGGGAAACAGATACGCAGTATTTT. Amino acid sequence: CSAIAGGETDTQYF.

This clonotype was seen a handful of times. The chain combines TRBV19 with TRBJ2-1; D remains ambiguous. Germline V gene sequence: CDR1 LNHDA, CDR2 SQIVND (reference sequence). The CDR3 contains 17 residues. V gave up 0 bases and J gave up 2 bases, with 14 bases separating them. CDR3 nucleotide sequence: TGTGCCAGTAGTATAGAGGCGGCAGTGGGCCCCTACAATGAGCAGTTCTTC. This gives the protein CASSIEAAVGPYNEQFF.

The chain carries TRBV18 and TRBJ2-3, with D possibly TRBD2 on 5 matching bases. The germline V gene encodes CDR1 KGHSH and CDR2 LQKENI. The ends were cut back, 8 bases at V and 0 bases at J, with 18 bases in the middle. This CDR3 spans 16 amino acids. CDR3 nucleotides: TGTGCCAGCCTAGAGCGGAAGACCGGCAGCACAGATACGCAGTATTTT. Its translation is CASLERKTGSTDTQYF.

In its sample, this clonotype was seen many times. The DNA of the CDR3 is TGTGCCAGCAGCCAGGGACTGAGCTCCTACAATGAGCAGTTCTTC. It codes for CASSQGLSSYNEQFF. The chain recombines TRBV4-2 with TRBJ2-1; weak D call: TRBD2 (6 bases). The CDR3 spans 15 residues. The V end was cut by 3 bases, the J end by 0 bases, with 9 bases between. Germline V lookup: CDR1 LGHNA, CDR2 YNFKEQ.

This chain joins TRBV20-1 and TRBJ1-5; D uncertain. Germline CDR1 DFQATT, CDR2 SNEGSKA (reference sequence). V gave up 5 bases and J gave up 4 bases, with 15 bases separating them. The CDR3 has 14 residues. The CDR3 sequence: CSAFGGSRNQPQHF. The DNA for the CDR3 is TGCAGTGCTTTCGGAGGGTCGAGGAATCAGCCCCAGCATTTT.

This clonotype has more than one count but fewer than ten. The chain links TRBV25-1 to TRBJ2-1; 7 nucleotides line up with TRBD2. The CDR3 sequence is 14 residues long. Germline loops: CDR1 MGHDK, CDR2 SYGVNS. V was pared by 8 bases and J by 4 bases, with 8 bases of the junction left unmatched. CDR3 protein: CASGGTTMYNEQFF. As DNA, the CDR3 is TGTGCCAGCGGAGGGACTACCATGTACAATGAGCAGTTCTTC.

This clonotype has only one observation. The V gene is TRBV28, the J gene TRBJ2-7, with no clear D. Trimming cost V 5 bases and J 3 bases, with 11 bases left between them. Per germline, CDR1 MDHEN and CDR2 SYDVKM. The CDR3 totals 13 residues. The DNA of the CDR3 is TGTGCCAGCAGTCTAAGCCACAACTACGAGCAGTACTTC. It specifies CASSLSHNYEQYF.

This clonotype was picked up a small number of times. This rearrangement joins TRBV6-1 to TRBJ1-5, with a weak D call TRBD1 (6 bases). The germline V gene has CDR1 MNHNS and CDR2 SASEGT. Trimming stripped 5 bases from V and 2 bases from J, with 13 bases between. CDR3 length: 15 residues. In DNA form, the CDR3 reads TGTGCCAGCAGTAGGGGGGAAAGTGGCAATCAGCCCCAGCATTTT. Its translation is CASSRGESGNQPQHF.

The chain employs TRBV20-1 and TRBJ2-7; D is perhaps TRBD2 (5 bases). Germline assignment: CDR1 DFQATT and CDR2 SNEGSKA (reference sequence). This CDR3 comprises 13 residues. Trimming took off 6 bases at V and 4 bases at J, with 16 bases between the two ends. CDR3 sequence (DNA): TGCAGTGCAGACTACTTAGGACCTTACGAGCAGTACTTC. Translation gives CSADYLGPYEQYF.